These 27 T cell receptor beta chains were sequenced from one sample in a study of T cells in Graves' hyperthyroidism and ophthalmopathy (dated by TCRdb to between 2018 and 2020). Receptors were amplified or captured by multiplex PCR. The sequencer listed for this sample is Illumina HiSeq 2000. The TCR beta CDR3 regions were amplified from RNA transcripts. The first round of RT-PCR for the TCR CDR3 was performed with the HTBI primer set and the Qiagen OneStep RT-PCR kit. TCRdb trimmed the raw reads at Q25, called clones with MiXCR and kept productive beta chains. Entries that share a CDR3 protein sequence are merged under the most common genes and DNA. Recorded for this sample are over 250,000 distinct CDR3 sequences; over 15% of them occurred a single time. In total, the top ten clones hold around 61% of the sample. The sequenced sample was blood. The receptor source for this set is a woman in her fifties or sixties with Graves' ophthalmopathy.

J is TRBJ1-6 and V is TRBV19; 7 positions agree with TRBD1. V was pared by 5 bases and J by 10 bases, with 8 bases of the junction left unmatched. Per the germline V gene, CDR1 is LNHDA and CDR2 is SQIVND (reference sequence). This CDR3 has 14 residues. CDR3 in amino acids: CASSLDRISSPLHF. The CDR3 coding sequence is TGTGCCAGTAGTTTGGACAGGATCTCCTCACCCCTCCACTTT.

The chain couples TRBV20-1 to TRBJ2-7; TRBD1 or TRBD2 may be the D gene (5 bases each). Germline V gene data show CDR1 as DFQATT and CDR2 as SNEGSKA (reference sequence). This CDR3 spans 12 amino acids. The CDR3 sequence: CGHGTPRGEQYF. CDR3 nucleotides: TGCGGCCATGGGACCCCCAGAGGGGAGCAGTACTTC.

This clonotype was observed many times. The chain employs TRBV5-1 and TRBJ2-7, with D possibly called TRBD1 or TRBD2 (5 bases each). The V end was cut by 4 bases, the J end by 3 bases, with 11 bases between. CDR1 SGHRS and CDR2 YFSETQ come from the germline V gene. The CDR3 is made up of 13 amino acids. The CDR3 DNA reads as TGCGCCAGCAGCGACGGGACCCTCTACGAGCAGTACTTC. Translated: CASSDGTLYEQYF.

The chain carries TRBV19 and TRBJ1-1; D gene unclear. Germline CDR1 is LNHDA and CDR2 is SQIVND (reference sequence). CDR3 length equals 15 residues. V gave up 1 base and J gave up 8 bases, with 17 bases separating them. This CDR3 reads CASSIGAGWRMEAFF. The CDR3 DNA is TGTGCCAGTAGTATAGGAGCGGGCTGGAGAATGGAAGCTTTCTTT.

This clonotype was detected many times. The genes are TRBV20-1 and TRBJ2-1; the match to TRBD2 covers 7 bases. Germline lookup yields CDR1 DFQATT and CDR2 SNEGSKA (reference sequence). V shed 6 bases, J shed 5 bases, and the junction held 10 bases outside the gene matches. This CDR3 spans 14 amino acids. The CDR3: CSAVQTSRHNEQFF. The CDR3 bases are TGCAGTGCGGTGCAGACTAGCCGGCACAATGAGCAGTTCTTC.

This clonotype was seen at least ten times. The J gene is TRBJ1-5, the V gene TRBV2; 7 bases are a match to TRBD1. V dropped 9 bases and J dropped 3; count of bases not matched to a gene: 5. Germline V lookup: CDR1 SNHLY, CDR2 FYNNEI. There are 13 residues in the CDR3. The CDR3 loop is CASATGINQPQHF. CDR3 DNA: TGTGCCAGTGCGACAGGGATCAATCAGCCCCAGCATTTT.

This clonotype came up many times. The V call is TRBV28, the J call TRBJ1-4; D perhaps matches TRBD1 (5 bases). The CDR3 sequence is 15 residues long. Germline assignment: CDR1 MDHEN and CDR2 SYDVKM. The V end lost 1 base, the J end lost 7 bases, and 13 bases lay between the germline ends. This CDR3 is CASSLLGRETEKLFF. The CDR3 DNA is TGTGCCAGCAGTTTATTGGGCAGGGAAACTGAAAAACTGTTTTTT.

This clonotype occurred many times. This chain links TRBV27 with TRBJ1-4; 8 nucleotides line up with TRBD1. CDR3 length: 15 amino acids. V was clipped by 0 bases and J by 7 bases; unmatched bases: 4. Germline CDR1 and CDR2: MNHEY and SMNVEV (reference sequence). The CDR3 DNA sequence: TGTGCCAGCAGTTTATCCACAGGGGGACGTGAAAAACTGTTTTTT. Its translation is CASSLSTGGREKLFF. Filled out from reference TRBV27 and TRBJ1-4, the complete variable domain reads EAQVTQNPRYLITVTGKKLTVTCSQNMNHEYMSWYRQDPGLGLRQIYYSMNVEVTDKGDVPEGYKVSRKEKRNFPLILESPSPNQTSLYFCASSLSTGGREKLFFGSGTQLSVL.

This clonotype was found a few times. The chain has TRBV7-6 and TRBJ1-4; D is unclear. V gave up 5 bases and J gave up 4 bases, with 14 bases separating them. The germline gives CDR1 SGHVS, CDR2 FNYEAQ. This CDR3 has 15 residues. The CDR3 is CASSPGGYYNEKLFF. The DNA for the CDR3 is TGTGCCAGCAGCCCGGGCGGCTATTATAATGAAAAACTGTTTTTT.

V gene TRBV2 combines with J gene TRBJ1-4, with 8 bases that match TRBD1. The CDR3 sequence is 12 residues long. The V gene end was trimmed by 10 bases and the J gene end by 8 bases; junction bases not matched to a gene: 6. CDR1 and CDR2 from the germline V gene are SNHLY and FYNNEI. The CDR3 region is CATQGAREKLFF. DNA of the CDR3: TGTGCCACCCAGGGGGCGCGAGAAAAACTGTTTTTT. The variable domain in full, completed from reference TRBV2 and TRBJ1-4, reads EPEVTQTPSHQVTQMGQEVILRCVPISNHLYFYWYRQILGQKVEFLVSFYNNEISEKSEIFDDQFSVERPDGSNFTLKIRSTKLEDSAMYFCATQGAREKLFFGSGTQLSVL.

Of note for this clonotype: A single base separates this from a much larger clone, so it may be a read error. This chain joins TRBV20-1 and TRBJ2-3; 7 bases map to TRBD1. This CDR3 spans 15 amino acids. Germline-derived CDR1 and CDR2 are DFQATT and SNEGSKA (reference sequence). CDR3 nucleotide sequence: TGCAGTGCTAGAGATCACAGGGGTAGCACAGATACGCGGTATTTT. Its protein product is CSARDHRGSTDTRYF.

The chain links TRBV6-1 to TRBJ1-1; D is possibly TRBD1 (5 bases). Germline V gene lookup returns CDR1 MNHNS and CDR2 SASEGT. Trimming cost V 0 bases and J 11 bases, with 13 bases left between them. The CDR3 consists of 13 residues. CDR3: CASSEAQGTAAFF. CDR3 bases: TGTGCCAGCAGTGAAGCGCAAGGGACGGCGGCTTTCTTT.

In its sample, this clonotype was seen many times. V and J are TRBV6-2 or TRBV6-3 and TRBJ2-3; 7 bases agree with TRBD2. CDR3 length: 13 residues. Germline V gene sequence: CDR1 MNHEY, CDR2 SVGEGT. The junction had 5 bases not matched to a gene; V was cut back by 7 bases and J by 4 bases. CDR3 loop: CASTREIADTQYF. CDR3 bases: TGTGCCAGCACGCGGGAGATAGCAGATACGCAGTATTTT.

The CDR3 sequence is CASSRGGGGSNTEAFF. As DNA, the CDR3 is TGTGCCAGCAGTAGAGGGGGGGGGGGCTCGAACACTGAAGCTTTCTTT. This chain joins TRBV9 and TRBJ1-1; tentative D call: TRBD1 (6 bases). The CDR3 runs 16 residues. CDR1 and CDR2 (germline): SGDLS, YYNGEE. The V gene lost 5 bases and the J gene lost 1 base, with 18 bases spanning the gap.

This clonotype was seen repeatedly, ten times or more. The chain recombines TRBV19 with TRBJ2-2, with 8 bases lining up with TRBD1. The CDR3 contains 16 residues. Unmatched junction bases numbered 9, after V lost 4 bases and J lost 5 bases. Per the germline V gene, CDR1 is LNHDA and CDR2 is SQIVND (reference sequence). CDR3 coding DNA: TGTGCCAGTAGTACCCCCCAGGGGGCGCTTACCGGGGAGCTGTTTTTT. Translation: CASSTPQGALTGELFF. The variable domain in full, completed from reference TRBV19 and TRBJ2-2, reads DGGITQSPKYLFRKEGQNVTLSCEQNLNHDAMYWYRQDPGQGLRLIYYSQIVNDFQKGDIAEGYSVSREKKESFPLTVTSAQKNPTAFYLCASSTPQGALTGELFFGEGSRLTVL.

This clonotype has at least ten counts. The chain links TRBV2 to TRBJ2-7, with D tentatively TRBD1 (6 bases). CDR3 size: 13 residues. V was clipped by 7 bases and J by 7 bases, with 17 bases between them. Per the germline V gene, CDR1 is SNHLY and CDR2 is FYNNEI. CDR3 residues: CASNGGHGLEQYF. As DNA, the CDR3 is TGTGCCAGCAATGGGGGACATGGTCTTGAGCAGTACTTC.

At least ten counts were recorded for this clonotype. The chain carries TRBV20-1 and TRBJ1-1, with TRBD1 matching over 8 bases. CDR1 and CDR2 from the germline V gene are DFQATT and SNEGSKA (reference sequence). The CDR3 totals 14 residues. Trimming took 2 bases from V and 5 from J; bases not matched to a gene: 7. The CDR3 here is CSARKRQGRTEAFF. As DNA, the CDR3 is TGCAGTGCTAGAAAACGACAGGGGAGGACTGAAGCTTTCTTT.

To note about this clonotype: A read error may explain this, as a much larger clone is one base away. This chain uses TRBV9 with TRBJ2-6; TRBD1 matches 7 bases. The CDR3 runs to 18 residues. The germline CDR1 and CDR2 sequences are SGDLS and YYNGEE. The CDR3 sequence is CASSVDGEGASGANVPTF. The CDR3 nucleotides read TGTGCCAGCAGCGTAGACGGAGAGGGGGCTTCTGGGGCCAACGTCCCGACTTTC. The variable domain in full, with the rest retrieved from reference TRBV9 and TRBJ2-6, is DSGVTQTPKHLITATGQRVTLRCSPRSGDLSVYWYQQSLDQGLQFLIQYYNGEERAKGNILERFSAQQFPDLHSELNLSSLELGDSALYFCASSVDGEGASGANVPTFGAGSRLTVL.

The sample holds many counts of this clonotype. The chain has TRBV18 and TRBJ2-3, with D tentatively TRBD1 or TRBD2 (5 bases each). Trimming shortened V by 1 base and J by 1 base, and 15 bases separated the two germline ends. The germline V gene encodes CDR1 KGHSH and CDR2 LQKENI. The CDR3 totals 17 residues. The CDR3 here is CASSPRVGTQGTDTQYF. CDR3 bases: TGTGCCAGCTCACCACGAGTAGGGACCCAGGGCACAGATACGCAGTATTTT.

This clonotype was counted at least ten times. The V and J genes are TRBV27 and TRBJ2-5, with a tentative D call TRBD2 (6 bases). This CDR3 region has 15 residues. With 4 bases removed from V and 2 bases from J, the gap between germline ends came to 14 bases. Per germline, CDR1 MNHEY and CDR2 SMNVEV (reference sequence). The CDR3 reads CASSSHLGGQETQYF. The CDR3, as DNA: TGTGCCAGCAGTTCCCATTTGGGGGGACAAGAGACCCAGTACTTC.

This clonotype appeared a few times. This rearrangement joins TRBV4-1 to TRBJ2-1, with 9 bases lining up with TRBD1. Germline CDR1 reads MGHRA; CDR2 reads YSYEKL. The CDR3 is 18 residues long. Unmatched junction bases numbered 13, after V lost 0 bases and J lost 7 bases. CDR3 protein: CASSQERQTGGRANEQFF. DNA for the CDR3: TGCGCCAGCAGCCAAGAAAGACAGACAGGGGGGAGGGCGAATGAGCAGTTCTTC.

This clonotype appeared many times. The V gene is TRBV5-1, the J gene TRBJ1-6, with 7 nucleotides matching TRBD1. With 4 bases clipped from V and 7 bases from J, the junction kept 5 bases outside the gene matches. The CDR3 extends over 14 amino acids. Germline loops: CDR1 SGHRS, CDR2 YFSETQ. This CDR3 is CASSPWTGNSPLHF. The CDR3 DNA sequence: TGCGCCAGCAGCCCTTGGACAGGCAATTCACCCCTCCACTTT.

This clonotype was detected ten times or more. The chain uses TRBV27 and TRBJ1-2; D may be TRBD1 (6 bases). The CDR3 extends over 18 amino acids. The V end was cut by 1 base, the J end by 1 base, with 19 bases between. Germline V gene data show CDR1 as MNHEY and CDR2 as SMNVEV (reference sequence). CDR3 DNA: TGTGCCAGCAGTTTATTTTCTTCCGATCGGGGGCGTAACTATGGCTACACCTTC. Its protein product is CASSLFSSDRGRNYGYTF.

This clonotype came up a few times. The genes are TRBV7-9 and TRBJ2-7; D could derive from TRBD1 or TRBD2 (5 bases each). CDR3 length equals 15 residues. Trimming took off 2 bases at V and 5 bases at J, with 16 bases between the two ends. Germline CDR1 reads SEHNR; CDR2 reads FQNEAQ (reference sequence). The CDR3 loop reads CASSLYRDGPDEQYF. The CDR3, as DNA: TGTGCCAGCAGCTTATACCGGGACGGCCCGGACGAGCAGTACTTC.

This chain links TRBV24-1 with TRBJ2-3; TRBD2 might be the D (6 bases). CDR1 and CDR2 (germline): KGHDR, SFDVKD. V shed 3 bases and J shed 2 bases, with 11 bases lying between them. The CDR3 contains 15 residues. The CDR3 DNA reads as TGTGCCACCAGTGATCTGGGACTTGACACAGATACGCAGTATTTT. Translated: CATSDLGLDTDTQYF.

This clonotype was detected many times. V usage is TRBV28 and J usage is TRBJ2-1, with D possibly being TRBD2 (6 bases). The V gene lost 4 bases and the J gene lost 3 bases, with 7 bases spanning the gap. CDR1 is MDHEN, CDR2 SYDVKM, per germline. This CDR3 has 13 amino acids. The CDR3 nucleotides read TGTGCCAGCAGTTCGGGGGTCTACAATGAGCAGTTCTTC. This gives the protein CASSSGVYNEQFF.

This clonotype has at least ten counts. CDR3 protein: CASLGLAGGPSYNEQFF. The CDR3 DNA reads TGTGCCAGCCTAGGACTAGCGGGGGGGCCCTCCTACAATGAGCAGTTCTTC. The chain couples TRBV6-1 to TRBJ2-1; TRBD2 matches 15 bases. Germline CDR1 is MNHNS and CDR2 is SASEGT. CDR3 size: 17 residues. The V segment lost 8 bases and the J segment 0 bases; nucleotides outside the gene matches: 5.